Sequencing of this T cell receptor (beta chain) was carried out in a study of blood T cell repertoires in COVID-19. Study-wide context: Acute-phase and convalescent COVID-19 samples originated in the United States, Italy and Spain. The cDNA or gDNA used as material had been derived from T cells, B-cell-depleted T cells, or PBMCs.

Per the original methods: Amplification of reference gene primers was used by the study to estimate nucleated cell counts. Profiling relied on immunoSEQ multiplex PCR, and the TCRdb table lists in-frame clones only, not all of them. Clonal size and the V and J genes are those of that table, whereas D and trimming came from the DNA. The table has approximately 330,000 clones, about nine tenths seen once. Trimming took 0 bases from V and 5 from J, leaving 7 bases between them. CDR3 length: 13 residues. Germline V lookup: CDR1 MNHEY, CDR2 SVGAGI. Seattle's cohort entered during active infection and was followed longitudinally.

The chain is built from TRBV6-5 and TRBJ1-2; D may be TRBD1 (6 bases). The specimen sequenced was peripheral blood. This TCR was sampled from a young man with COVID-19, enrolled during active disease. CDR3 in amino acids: CASSYSRGYGYTF. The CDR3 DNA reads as TGTGCCAGCAGTTACTCGAGGGGGTATGGCTACACCTTC.